A selection of T cell receptor beta chains follows, all from one sample in a study of shared clonotypes between healthy human individuals. The protocol was immunoSEQ multiplex PCR, while the TCRdb copy is restricted to in-frame clones and leaves out a portion. The sample consists of hundreds of thousands of clones, roughly three quarters of them appearing once. The specimen sequenced was PBMCs. Every receptor here comes from a woman in her 40s in good health. Some clones in this sample may be carry-over from other donors' samples. Both conserved end residues are part of each CDR3.

v_call cdr3_aa
TRBV2 CASSEWGGRNNEQFF
TRBV2 CASTTGGITPRSQETQYF
TRBV4-1 CASSQGNSPSYEQYF
TRBV2 CASSDPGRLVQYF
TRBV4-1 CASGPEGAATYEQYF
TRBV10-3 CAIRAANTEAFF
TRBV11-2 CASSSGTGGIGYTF
TRBV18 CASSPGQGIPYGYGYTF
TRBV15 CATSKRLSDSNYGYTF
TRBV4-2 CASSQDLGSLTTFQPQHF
TRBV5-1 CASSLGEGYEQYF
TRBV7-6 CASSLAGIPYEQYF
TRBV7-2 CASSSTGGSYEQYF
TRBV5-4 CASSFGTGGTDTQYF
TRBV20-1 CSAIENTEAFF
TRBV5-4 CASSLFVGGYGYTF
TRBV30 CAWSVQFPLYEQYF
TRBV2 CASSVSAEAFF
TRBV19 CASSIGRGSTDTQYF
TRBV27 CASSGTPRGTQYF
TRBV7-9 CASTLAGGNEQFF
TRBV27 CASSLFPSAGELFF
TRBV5-1 CASSSPPWATSGNEQFF
TRBV7-9 CASSLALRWGGINEQFF
TRBV4-3 CASSRDRASSYEQYF
TRBV9 CASSVRLLAGGPNEQFF
TRBV19 CASSGGADQPQHF
TRBV2 CASQTRDSNNEQFF
TRBV9 CASSVDPTTDTQYF
TRBV5-1 CASSPREGSYNEQFF
TRBV10-2 CASREGLAGDTDTQYF
TRBV9 CASSVDGLRFDTQYF
TRBV5-1 CASSPGRGGRTDTQYF
TRBV5-1 CASGIAGDSYEQYF
TRBV7-9 CASSFDANEQFF
TRBV19 CASSFLTGDGYTF
TRBV7-7 CASSLKYNSPLHF
TRBV28 CASSLPQGAISEKLFF
TRBV7-9 CASSQTWTGGSGELFF
TRBV20-1 CSAMQGVGYTF
TRBV4-3 CASSTQAGVETQYF
TRBV6-6 CASRSDRGPYEQYF
TRBV18 CASSPYAGVNEKLFF
TRBV30 CAWSVTGFSGADVPTF
TRBV7-8 CASSLGRSYEQYF
TRBV28 CASSLFVLIARGGYPPTRSEQFF
TRBV25-1 CASSTGQGYEQFF
TRBV28 CASRNQRELGEQYF
TRBV7-3 CASSPPGATSTDTQYF
TRBV6-5 CASSWNSVMRQFF
TRBV6-1 CASSETSGSLTSYEQYF
TRBV5-1 CASSPDPSSGYGYTF
TRBV28 CASSLSEPGELFF
TRBV7-2 CASTPPGGQETQYF
TRBV7-2 CASSLGGSGNYNEQFF